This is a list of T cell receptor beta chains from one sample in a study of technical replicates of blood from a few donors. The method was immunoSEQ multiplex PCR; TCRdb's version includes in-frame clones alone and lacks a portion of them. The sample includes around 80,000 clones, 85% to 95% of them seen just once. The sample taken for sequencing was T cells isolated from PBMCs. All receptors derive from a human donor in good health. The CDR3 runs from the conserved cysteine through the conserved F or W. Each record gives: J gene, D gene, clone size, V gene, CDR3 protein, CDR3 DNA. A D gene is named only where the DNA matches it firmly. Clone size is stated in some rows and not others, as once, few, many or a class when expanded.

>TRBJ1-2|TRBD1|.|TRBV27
CASRTGGNYGYTF
TGTGCCAGCCGAACAGGGGGTAACTATGGCTACACCTTC
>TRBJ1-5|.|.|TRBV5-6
CASSQGLQPQHF
TGTGCCAGCAGCCAGGGACTTCAGCCCCAGCATTTT
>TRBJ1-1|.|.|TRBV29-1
CSGVWGGTEAFF
TGCAGCGGGGTGTGGGGGGGCACTGAAGCTTTCTTT
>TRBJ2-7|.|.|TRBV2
CATKDRAYEQYF
TGTGCCACCAAGGACAGAGCCTACGAGCAGTACTTC
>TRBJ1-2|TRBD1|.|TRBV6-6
CASSPPEGAPGYTF
TGTGCCAGCAGTCCACCAGAGGGGGCGCCTGGCTACACCTTC
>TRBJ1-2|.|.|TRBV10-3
CAISESSGNGYTF
TGTGCCATCAGTGAGTCTTCAGGGAATGGCTACACCTTC
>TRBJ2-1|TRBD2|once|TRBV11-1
CASSTLAGGLGNEQFF
TGTGCCAGCAGCACGCTAGCGGGGGGGCTTGGAAATGAGCAGTTCTTC
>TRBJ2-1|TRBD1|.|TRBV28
CASSPGQGIHNEQFF
TGTGCCAGCAGTCCGGGACAGGGCATCCACAATGAGCAGTTCTTC
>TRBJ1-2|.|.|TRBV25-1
CASSDIYGYTF
TGTGCCAGCAGTGACATCTATGGCTACACCTTC
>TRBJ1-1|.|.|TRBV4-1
CASSQGGWGPEAFF
TGCGCCAGCAGCCAAGGCGGGTGGGGGCCTGAAGCTTTCTTT
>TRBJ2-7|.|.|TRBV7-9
CASSPGTGTRPSYEQYF
TGTGCCAGCAGCCCGGGCACCGGGACAAGGCCTTCCTACGAGCAGTACTTC
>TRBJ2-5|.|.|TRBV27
CASKSVGATQYF
TGTGCCAGCAAGTCGGTTGGGGCGACCCAGTACTTC
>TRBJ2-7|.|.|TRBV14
CASSQGTLYEQYF
TGTGCCAGCAGCCAAGGGACACTCTACGAGCAGTACTTC
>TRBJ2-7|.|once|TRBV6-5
CATRLGGYEQYF
TGTGCCACCCGGCTAGGGGGCTACGAGCAGTACTTC
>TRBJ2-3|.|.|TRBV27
CASSFPGTDTQYF
TGTGCCAGCAGTTTTCCCGGGACAGATACGCAGTATTTT
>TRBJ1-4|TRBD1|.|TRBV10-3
CAIRTGDNEKLFF
TGTGCCATCAGGACAGGGGATAATGAAAAACTGTTTTTT
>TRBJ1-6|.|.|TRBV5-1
CASTVGQGESPLHF
TGCGCCAGCACCGTGGGTCAAGGGGAATCACCCCTCCACTTT
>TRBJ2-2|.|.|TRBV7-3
CASSYSPGGELFF
TGTGCCAGCAGCTACTCCCCGGGCGGGGAGCTGTTTTTT
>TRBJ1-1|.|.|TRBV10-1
CASRRGVRTEAFF
TGCGCCAGCCGTCGGGGGGTACGAACTGAAGCTTTCTTT
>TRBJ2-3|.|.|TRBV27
CASSPGWGEGADTQYF
TGTGCCAGCAGCCCGGGTTGGGGAGAGGGGGCAGATACGCAGTATTTT
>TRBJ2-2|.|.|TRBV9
CASNSGQSNTGELFF
TGTGCCAGCAACTCCGGACAGTCGAACACCGGGGAGCTGTTTTTT
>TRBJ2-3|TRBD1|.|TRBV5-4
CASSLGVQQGFDTQYF
TGTGCCAGCAGCTTGGGGGTACAACAGGGGTTTGATACGCAGTATTTT
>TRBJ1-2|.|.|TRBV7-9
CASSFGGGQGYTF
TGTGCCAGCAGCTTTGGCGGGGGGCAGGGCTACACCTTC
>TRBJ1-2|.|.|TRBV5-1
CASSPLDTGMTNYGYTF
TGCGCCAGCAGCCCCCTAGACACAGGGATGACGAACTATGGCTACACCTTC
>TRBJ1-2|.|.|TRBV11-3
CASSSQGYAYGYTF
TGTGCCAGCAGCTCCCAGGGTTATGCGTATGGCTACACCTTC
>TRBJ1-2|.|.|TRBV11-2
CASSFAQAYGYTF
TGTGCCAGCAGCTTCGCCCAAGCCTATGGCTACACCTTC
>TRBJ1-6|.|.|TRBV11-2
CASSLLRALGSPLHF
TGTGCCAGCAGCTTACTGAGGGCACTGGGGTCACCCCTCCACTTT
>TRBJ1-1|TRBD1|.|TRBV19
CASSITGALTEAFF
TGTGCCAGTAGTATAACAGGGGCTTTAACTGAAGCTTTCTTT